This record concerns one T cell receptor (beta chain) sequence. What it binds is not known. This entry is derived from a study of PD-1 blockade in classical Hodgkin lymphoma. Across the study: Nivolumab dosing for patients was 3 mg/kg, administered intravenously every 2 weeks.

V trimming: 3 bases; J trimming: 2 bases; junction bases outside the gene matches: 11. CDR3 length: 16 residues. The germline gives CDR1 GTSNPN, CDR2 SVGIG (reference sequence). Clones were sequenced by immunoSEQ multiplex PCR, and TCRdb holds only the in-frame ones, with some missing. The sample records around 45,000 clones, around three quarters being singletons. Study conclusions and caveats: The study found complete responders had baseline diversity similar to newly diagnosed patients. Newly diagnosed patients were reported to exhibit reduced baseline TCR diversity relative to healthy donors.

All the patients suffered relapse after autologous stem cell transplantation, and brentuximab vedotin exposure differed. The chain recombines TRBV30 with TRBJ1-2; 8 bases fit TRBD1. The source material was peripheral blood mononuclear cells (PBMCs), sampled before the second cycle of nivolumab. This clonotype was sampled from a human donor with classical Hodgkin lymphoma. This CDR3 reads CAWSPGGAGINYGYTF. The CDR3 DNA is TGTGCCTGGAGCCCAGGGGGCGCGGGGATCAACTATGGCTACACCTTC. Together with reference TRBV30 and TRBJ1-2, the CDR3 gives the full variable domain: SQTIHQWPATLVQPVGSPLSLECTVEGTSNPNLYWYRQAAGRGLQLLFYSVGIGQISSEVPQNLSASRPQDRQFILSSKKLLLSDSGFYLCAWSPGGAGINYGYTFGSGTRLTVV.